This T cell receptor beta chain was captured in a study of blood T cell repertoires in COVID-19. Study details: Sites across the United States, Italy and Spain contributed samples from acute and convalescent COVID-19. The analysed material was cDNA or gDNA that came from T cells, B-cell-depleted T cells, or PBMCs.

In the authors' workflow: Cell counts per sample came from amplifying reference gene primers. The protocol was immunoSEQ multiplex PCR, while the TCRdb copy is restricted to in-frame clones and leaves out a portion. Clone size and V and J calls were adopted from that table, with D and trimming inferred from the DNA. The sample carries 130,000 to 150,000 clones, 80% to 90% recorded once. The CDR3 length is 12 residues. V lost 3 bases to trimming and J lost 15 bases, with 15 bases between them. Germline CDR1 reads ENHRY; CDR2 reads SYGVKD. This clonotype originated in an older woman with active COVID-19. The sample taken for sequencing was peripheral blood. The gene calls are TRBV10-3 and TRBJ2-1, with D uncertain. The CDR3 spells CAISEQNRERFF. In DNA form, the CDR3 reads TGTGCCATCAGTGAACAGAATAGAGAACGGTTCTTC.